This T cell receptor (beta chain) was documented in a study of CD8 T cells in ankylosing spondylitis. The CDR3 totals 15 residues. Trimming stripped 2 bases from V and 3 bases from J, with 8 bases between. CDR1 is SGHTA, CDR2 FQGNSA, per germline. Study conclusions and caveats: A CD8+ phenotype characterized the disease-linked clones, which were relatively rare in peripheral blood. Earlier authors reported some of these motif variants in reactive arthritis synovial fluid and blood.

Regarding this clonotype: No antigen is known for it.

From the 5' RACE reads, TCRdb called clonotypes with MiXCR, one entry per CDR3 protein. The sample records 240,000 or so distinct CDR3 sequences, 7.5% to 9% being singletons. The gene calls are TRBV7-2 and TRBJ1-6; no firm D call. The receptor was isolated from a male donor with ankylosing spondylitis or in good health (not recorded which). The sequenced sample consisted of blood, either unsorted or a sorted T cell fraction (not recorded which). The CDR3 nucleotides read TGTGCCAGCAGCTTACACAAAAACTATAATTCACCCCTCCACTTT. Translation: CASSLHKNYNSPLHF.